This entry lists 13 T cell receptor beta chains sequenced from one sample in a study of T cell responses to AZD1222 COVID-19 vaccine. Measured with immunoSEQ multiplex PCR; TCRdb has only the in-frame clones, and not every one. There are approximately 110,000 clones in the sample; roughly 91% occur only once, and approximately 1.3% lies in the top ten. The sample consisted of peripheral blood, taken on day 0 of AZD1222 vaccination. These receptors originate from an adult in good health.

This clone was recorded a few times. The chain uses TRBV27 and TRBJ1-5; unclear D gene. Germline-derived CDR1 and CDR2 are MNHEY and SMNVEV (reference sequence). The CDR3 is 15 amino acids. V was trimmed by 3 bases and J by 1 base, leaving 10 bases between them. The CDR3 nucleotides read TGTGCCAGCAGTTTGACTACCCAGAGCAATCAGCCCCAGCATTTT. The encoded protein is CASSLTTQSNQPQHF.

This chain connects TRBV10-3 to TRBJ1-1; 7 positions match TRBD1. The CDR3 is 12 amino acids. The V gene end was trimmed by 7 bases and the J gene end by 9 bases; junction bases not matched to a gene: 8. The germline CDR1 and CDR2 sequences are ENHRY and SYGVKD. DNA for the CDR3: TGTGCCATCAAAGACAGGGATACCCAAGCTTTCTTT. As protein: CAIKDRDTQAFF.

The chain combines TRBV2 with TRBJ2-5, with 9 bases fitting TRBD1. Germline CDR1 reads SNHLY; CDR2 reads FYNNEI. V lost 6 bases, J lost 5 bases, and 10 bases stayed unmatched. This CDR3 contains 15 residues. The CDR3 is CASRTGQGIAETQYF. CDR3 in DNA: TGTGCCAGCAGGACCGGACAGGGGATAGCGGAGACCCAGTACTTC.

This sequence joins TRBV5-4 and TRBJ1-1; D is undetermined. V lost 0 bases and J lost 4, with 19 bases in between. CDR1 SGHNT and CDR2 YYREEE come from the germline V gene (reference sequence). This CDR3 comprises 17 residues. The CDR3 reads CASSLAGGTFESTEAFF. CDR3 sequence (DNA): TGTGCCAGCAGCTTGGCGGGTGGCACTTTCGAGAGCACTGAAGCTTTCTTT.

J is TRBJ1-2 and V is TRBV2; D uncertain. The CDR3 contains 11 residues. V lost 6 bases and J 12 bases, leaving 14 bases between the germline ends. The V gene's germline CDR1 is SNHLY and CDR2 FYNNEI. The chain's CDR3 is CASRDSPENTF. CDR3 nucleotide sequence: TGTGCCAGCAGGGATTCCCCAGAGAACACCTTC.

The chain links TRBV3-1 (or the pseudogene TRBV3-2) to TRBJ1-5; 8 bases line up with TRBD1. Germline V gene lookup returns CDR1 LGHDT and CDR2 YNNKEL (reference sequence). The CDR3 has 18 residues. V lost 0 bases, J lost 7 bases, and 14 bases stayed unmatched. The DNA for the CDR3 is TGTGCCAGCAGCCAAGATTTTGGCGGGAACAGGGGGTCCCAGCCCCAGCATTTT. Protein sequence: CASSQDFGGNRGSQPQHF.

The chain carries TRBV7-2 and TRBJ1-4, with TRBD1 identical over 8 bases. CDR1 and CDR2 from the germline V gene are SGHTA and FQGNSA. There are 14 residues in the CDR3. V lost 5 bases, J lost 6 bases, and 5 bases stayed unmatched. This CDR3 is CASSPGQGYEKLFF. CDR3 DNA: TGTGCCAGCAGCCCCGGACAGGGATATGAAAAACTGTTTTTT.

This sequence joins TRBV6-5 and TRBJ1-1; perhaps TRBD1 as D (5 bases). Trimming removed 5 bases at V and 4 bases at J, with 14 bases between. The germline V gene has CDR1 MNHEY and CDR2 SVGAGI. The CDR3 sequence is 14 residues long. The CDR3 sequence: CASSRTQGVTEAFF. As DNA, the CDR3 is TGTGCCAGCAGTAGAACCCAGGGAGTCACTGAAGCTTTCTTT.

CDR3 nucleotides: TGTGCCAGCAGCGCTAGCGGGGGAGATACGCAGTATTTT. Amino acid sequence: CASSASGGDTQYF. This chain connects TRBV7-9 to TRBJ2-3, with 10 bases identical to TRBD2. J was trimmed by 5 bases and V by 5 bases; bases with no gene match: 1. Germline assignment: CDR1 SEHNR and CDR2 FQNEAQ (reference sequence). CDR3 length: 13 residues.

The chain has TRBV10-2 and TRBJ1-5; no firm D call. CDR1 and CDR2 (germline): WSHSY, SAAADI. The V end was cut by 3 bases, the J end by 5 bases, with 5 bases between. The CDR3 extends over 12 amino acids. CDR3 residues: CASSEVDQPQHF. The CDR3 DNA reads TGCGCCAGCAGTGAAGTGGATCAGCCCCAGCATTTT.

The chain links TRBV4-1 to TRBJ1-1, with D possibly TRBD1 on 6 matching bases. The CDR3 covers 18 residues. Germline V CDR1 and CDR2: MGHRA, YSYEKL. Between the trimmed V and J ends, which lost 4 bases and 0 bases, there was a span of 21 bases. The CDR3 nucleotides read TGCGCCAGCAGCCCGCTGTCCGGGGGGCACCCGCTGAACACTGAAGCTTTCTTT. Translating it yields CASSPLSGGHPLNTEAFF.

V is TRBV24-1 and J is TRBJ2-3, with 10 bases that match TRBD2. The CDR3 totals 15 residues. With 3 bases clipped from V and 2 bases from J, the junction kept 1 base outside the gene matches. Germline V CDR1 and CDR2: KGHDR, SFDVKD. The CDR3 reads CATSDTSGATDTQYF. The DNA of the CDR3 is TGTGCCACCAGTGATACTAGCGGGGCCACAGATACGCAGTATTTT.

Only one count was recorded for this clone. The V gene is TRBV5-1, the J gene TRBJ2-5, with D tentatively TRBD1 (5 bases). V was pared by 0 bases and J by 3 bases, with 6 bases between. There are 13 residues in the CDR3. Looked up from germline, CDR1 is SGHRS and CDR2 is YFSETQ. CDR3 DNA: TGCGCCAGCAGCTTGGTAGGGGAAGAGACCCAGTACTTC. This codes for CASSLVGEETQYF. Full variable domain (rest looked up from reference TRBV5-1 and TRBJ2-5): KAGVTQTPRYLIKTRGQQVTLSCSPISGHRSVSWYQQTPGQGLQFLFEYFSETQRNKGNFPGRFSGRQFSNSRSEMNVSTLELGDSALYLCASSLVGEETQYFGPGTRLLVL.